Below, 8 T cell receptor beta chains from the same sample are listed, as sequenced in a study of CD8+ T cells in alopecia areata. RNA extraction and reverse transcription yielded cDNA as sequencing template. Data came from immunoSEQ multiplex PCR; TCRdb stores just in-frame clones and leaves some out. The sample records 95,000 to 100,000 clones, around 55% being singletons. Treatment reported: oral pan-JAK inhibitor, 5-10 mg twice daily. Sequencing was performed on CD8+ T cells sorted from blood, taken at week 4, from a patient treated with tofacitinib. The receptor set was obtained from a human donor with alopecia areata.

The chain combines TRBV4-3 with TRBJ2-3; D gene uncertain. This CDR3 is built from 14 residues. V was cut by 0 bases and J by 6 bases, with 10 bases left in between. The germline gives CDR1 LGHNA, CDR2 YSLEER. CDR3 sequence (DNA): TGCGCCAGCAGCCAAGATCAGACCTGGGATACGCAGTATTTT. Encoded protein: CASSQDQTWDTQYF.

J is TRBJ2-7 and V is TRBV27, with D perhaps matching TRBD1 (6 bases). V lost 1 base and J lost 3, with 10 bases in between. Per germline, CDR1 MNHEY and CDR2 SMNVEV (reference sequence). The length of the CDR3 is 14 residues. CDR3 amino acids: CASSLWAGDYEQYF. The CDR3 DNA is TGTGCCAGCAGTTTATGGGCAGGGGACTACGAGCAGTACTTC.

The V gene is TRBV29-1, the J gene TRBJ2-2, with 7 bases lining up with TRBD2. V shed 4 bases, J shed 5 bases, and the junction held 4 bases outside the gene matches. Germline V gives CDR1 SQVTM, CDR2 ANQGSEA. The CDR3 covers 13 residues. CDR3 DNA: TGCAGCGTTGTGGGCGGGAGTACCGGGGAGCTGTTTTTT. Protein: CSVVGGSTGELFF.

The rearrangement joins TRBV20-1 to TRBJ1-1; D remains unclear. Trimming took 8 bases from V and 0 from J, leaving 7 bases between them. There are 11 residues in the CDR3. Per the germline V gene, CDR1 is DFQATT and CDR2 is SNEGSKA (reference sequence). CDR3 coding DNA: TGCAGTCCCCAGATGAACACTGAAGCTTTCTTT. It codes for CSPQMNTEAFF.

This chain uses TRBV7-3 with TRBJ2-7; 7 positions match TRBD1. CDR3 length: 13 amino acids. The germline V gene encodes CDR1 SGHTA and CDR2 FQGTGA. Trimming removed 5 bases from V and 2 bases from J; junction bases left unmatched: 3. CDR3 DNA sequence: TGTGCCAGCAGCATGGGGACAGCCTACGAGCAGTACTTC. As protein: CASSMGTAYEQYF.

The J gene is TRBJ1-2, the V gene TRBV30, with TRBD1 identical over 9 bases. J lost 4 bases, V lost 7 bases, and 4 bases had no gene match. This CDR3 has 12 residues. Germline V gene data show CDR1 as GTSNPN and CDR2 as SVGIG (reference sequence). The CDR3 is CALQGAAYGYTF. The DNA for the CDR3 is TGTGCCTTACAGGGGGCGGCCTATGGCTACACCTTC.

The rearrangement links TRBV30 to TRBJ1-1, with D unresolved. Germline CDR1 reads GTSNPN; CDR2 reads SVGIG (reference sequence). The CDR3 length is 13 residues. V lost 4 bases to trimming and J lost 1 base, with 10 bases between them. Here the CDR3 reads CAWNGVGNTEAFF. CDR3 bases: TGTGCCTGGAACGGGGTGGGGAACACTGAAGCTTTCTTT.

This sequence joins TRBV27 and TRBJ2-7; a weak D match, TRBD2 (6 bases). V dropped 3 bases and J dropped 2 bases, with 14 bases sitting between them. The germline V gene encodes CDR1 MNHEY and CDR2 SMNVEV (reference sequence). The CDR3 runs to 15 residues. The CDR3, as DNA: TGTGCCAGCAGTTTTCAGGGAAGGGAGGCCTACGAGCAGTACTTC. Translating gives CASSFQGREAYEQYF.